This TCR beta chain derives from a study of shared clonotypes between healthy human individuals. Libraries were prepared by immunoSEQ multiplex PCR; TCRdb keeps only in-frame clonotypes and omits some of them. The table has about 1.1 million clones, 60% to 80% seen once. This receptor was obtained from a young man in good health. Some clones in this sample may be carry-over from other donors' samples. The sequencing sample was made of memory CD4+ T cells from PBMCs. Subset denoted: CD45RA-negative fraction.

This chain's CDR3 is CASSLSGPPYEQYF. The DNA of the CDR3 is TGCGCCAGCAGCTTGTCGGGACCTCCCTACGAGCAGTACTTC. V usage is TRBV5-1 and J usage is TRBJ2-7; D is tentatively TRBD1 or TRBD2 (5 bases each). The V end was cut by 1 base, the J end by 2 bases, with 10 bases between. Germline-derived CDR1 and CDR2 are SGHRS and YFSETQ. This CDR3 has 14 residues.